These 3 T cell receptor beta chains were all obtained from the same sample, sequenced in a study of shared clonotypes between healthy human individuals. Method: immunoSEQ multiplex PCR; TCRdb's copy keeps in-frame clones and lacks some. The sample has hundreds of thousands of clones; about 96% are singletons. Specimen: naive CD4+ T cells sorted from blood. Subset described: CD45RA+ positively selected. These receptors all come from a woman in her twenties or thirties in good health.

V gene TRBV7-6 combines with J gene TRBJ2-5, with TRBD1 matching 7 bases. The CDR3 runs to 15 residues. After removal of 1 base from V and 2 bases from J, the junction contained 4 bases not matched to a gene. Per germline, CDR1 SGHVS and CDR2 FNYEAQ. CDR3 loop: CASSLGTGWQETQYF. The CDR3 bases are TGTGCCAGCAGCTTAGGGACAGGTTGGCAAGAGACCCAGTACTTC.

This chain links TRBV11-2 with TRBJ1-2, with 8 bases aligning to TRBD1. V trimming: 1 base; J trimming: 4 bases; junction bases outside the gene matches: 5. CDR1 is SGHAT and CDR2 is FQNNGV in the germline V gene. This CDR3 contains 15 residues. CDR3 amino acids: CASSLGPGGAYGYTF. The CDR3 region has the DNA TGTGCCAGCAGCTTAGGTCCAGGGGGCGCCTATGGCTACACCTTC.

The rearrangement links TRBV29-1 to TRBJ1-2; D gene ambiguous. V was shortened by 8 bases and J by 0 bases, with 13 bases between the two germline ends. CDR3 length equals 13 residues. Per the germline V gene, CDR1 is SQVTM and CDR2 is ANQGSEA. CDR3 residues: CSTRTSTNYGYTF. In nucleotides, the CDR3 is TGCAGCACAAGAACCAGTACTAACTATGGCTACACCTTC.